This entry concerns a single T cell receptor (beta chain). This clone has a single count. The target of this receptor is not known. Per-nucleotide qualities are absent, and no much larger clonotype sits a single base away. TCRbeta CDR3 regions were amplified from genomic DNA using the immunoSEQ Assay, a bias-controlled multiplex PCR. In the original analysis: The number of nucleated cells in each sample was estimated by amplification of reference gene primers within the assay. To quantify the absolute abundance of each unique TCRbeta CDR3 rearrangement, sequence reads were collapsed and filtered. Productive Simpson clonality was computed per sample as the square root of Simpson's diversity index over productive rearrangements. The clones in this table, taken by TCRdb from immuneACCESS, are in-frame only. Not every clone is retained; where verified, under half of the shortfall comes from an unresolved V gene, and the cause of the rest is unknown. D and trimming were read from the DNA, whereas the V and J calls and clone size are those reported in that table. The sample table contains about 220,000 clones; only one count was recorded for 84% of them. Together, the top ten hold approximately 2% of the sample.

Another Seattle source contributed samples from volunteer blood donors who had recovered from COVID-19. Each collaborating institution followed its own protocols to collect whole blood in K2EDTA tubes. For TCRbeta analysis, collaborators shipped samples as frozen whole blood, isolated PBMCs, or DNA extracted from either of those sample types. These data come from a study of blood T cell repertoires in COVID-19 (dated by TCRdb to 2019 to 2021). Concerning the study at large: The collaborator samples originated in the United States, Italy and Spain and spanned the acute and convalescent phases of COVID-19. The material from the prospective study consisted of cDNA or gDNA derived from T cells, B-cell-depleted T cells, or PBMCs. Deeply sampled blood TCRbeta repertoires from subjects exposed to, actively infected with, or recovered from COVID-19 were included in the dataset. The repertoires were released in a freely available public database intended as a resource for research on the immune response to SARS-CoV-2. The samples were drawn from the first 160 participants of the ongoing ImmuneRACE study and from 1,254 subjects provided by 6 global collaborators. A de-identified subject ID, COVID-19 status, age in years and sex were almost always included in the sample metadata. Where available, HLA class I and class II types were obtained from metadata supplied by the sample provider rather than from assay-based typing. What the authors observed across the whole study: How much clinical and demographic metadata was included differed by source and by participant, and the metadata was provided uncurated.

The sample taken for sequencing was peripheral blood. This TCR derives from a middle-aged man who had recovered from COVID-19.

This receptor carries the CDR3 CASSQAYEQYF. The sequenced DNA is TGTGCCAGCAGCCAAGCTTACGAGCAGTACTTC. The chain is encoded by TRBV14 joined to TRBJ2-7, with no confident D gene call. Reading the germline V gene gives CDR1 SGHDN and CDR2 FVKESK. The CDR3 sequence holds 11 residues, the cysteine and phenylalanine included. Only CDR3 DNA is held: 33 bases, read in frame from base 1. V drops 1 base and J drops 4 bases, leaving 2 bases in between.